The 10 T cell receptor beta chains below all came from one sample that was sequenced in a study of regulatory T cells in long-lasting Graves disease. The TCR beta library used iRepertoire HTBI primers with Arm-PCR amplification of CDR3. TCRdb re-analysed the multiplex PCR reads in MiXCR, keeping a single row per CDR3 protein. The profile shows about 450,000 distinct CDR3 sequences, about a quarter of them singletons. Time point indicated: persistent/refractory GD, antithyroid drugs over 5 years with positive TRAb. Making the TCR library involved RNA that had been extracted from PBMCs. Material: peripheral blood mononuclear cells (PBMCs), obtained when the disease was refractory, from a patient treated with antithyroid drugs. Source of these receptors: a female donor with Graves disease.

This clonotype has a handful of counts. The rearrangement links TRBV5-1 to TRBJ2-5; tentatively, D is TRBD1 or TRBD2 (5 bases each). The V end lost 4 bases, the J end lost 1 base, and 8 bases lay between the germline ends. CDR1 and CDR2 from the germline V gene are SGHRS and YFSETQ. The CDR3 covers 13 residues. This chain's CDR3 is CASSRDVQETQYF. The CDR3 DNA reads TGCGCCAGCAGCCGGGACGTCCAAGAGACCCAGTACTTC.

At least ten counts were recorded for this clonotype. The chain joins TRBV20-1 to TRBJ2-7, with D tentatively TRBD1 (6 bases). CDR3 length: 15 residues. Trimming left V 4 bases short and J 6 bases short, with 22 bases between. Germline CDR1 reads DFQATT; CDR2 reads SNEGSKA (reference sequence). CDR3 in DNA: TGCAGTGCTATAGGGTTGAGTGCAGGGGCGGGCGAGCAGTACTTC. Protein: CSAIGLSAGAGEQYF.

A single count supports this clonotype. V gene TRBV7-6 combines with J gene TRBJ2-7; the D call may be TRBD1 or TRBD2 (5 bases each). Trimming removed 4 bases from V and 7 bases from J, with 20 bases in between. The CDR3 runs to 15 residues. Germline V CDR1 and CDR2: SGHVS, FNYEAQ. CDR3 in DNA: TGTGCCAGCAGCTCCTCCGGGACCTTTTTTAAGGAGCAGTACTTC. Encoded protein: CASSSSGTFFKEQYF.

This clonotype was found many times. CDR3 bases: TGCAGCGTTGATGGCATTCGAGGAGACTATGGCTACACCTTC. Protein: CSVDGIRGDYGYTF. The V gene is TRBV29-1, the J gene TRBJ1-2; D unclear. Germline loops: CDR1 SQVTM, CDR2 ANQGSEA. Trimming removed 3 bases from V and 3 bases from J, with 14 bases in between. The CDR3 sequence is 14 residues long. Full variable domain (rest looked up from reference TRBV29-1 and TRBJ1-2): SAVISQKPSRDICQRGTSLTIQCQVDSQVTMMFWYRQQPGQSLTLIATANQGSEATYESGFVIDKFPISRPNLTFSTLTVSNMSPEDSSIYLCSVDGIRGDYGYTFGSGTRLTVV.

The chain is built from TRBV28 and TRBJ2-3; 10 bases agree with TRBD2. Germline-derived CDR1 and CDR2 are MDHEN and SYDVKM. With 6 bases clipped from V and 0 bases from J, the junction kept 18 bases outside the gene matches. The CDR3 contains 20 residues. The CDR3 DNA follows: TGTGCCAGCAGCCCCACGGGTTATAGACTAGCGGGTCCAAGCACAGATACGCAGTATTTT. Its protein is CASSPTGYRLAGPSTDTQYF.

V gene TRBV6-1 combines with J gene TRBJ1-1; the D is unclear. CDR1 is MNHNS and CDR2 is SASEGT in the germline V gene. This CDR3 is built from 13 residues. V was shortened by 6 bases and J by 4 bases, with 12 bases between the two germline ends. CDR3 DNA sequence: TGTGCCAGCAGCCCGAACGGACTCACTGAAGCTTTCTTT. Encoded protein: CASSPNGLTEAFF.

This chain joins TRBV27 and TRBJ1-1; D gene ambiguous. The V end lost 2 bases, the J end lost 0 bases, and 13 bases lay between the germline ends. Germline V gives CDR1 MNHEY, CDR2 SMNVEV (reference sequence). The CDR3 runs 16 residues. This CDR3 is CASSLTVGTMNTEAFF. CDR3 DNA sequence: TGTGCCAGCAGTTTAACCGTGGGCACCATGAACACTGAAGCTTTCTTT.

The chain links TRBV12-3 or TRBV12-4 to TRBJ2-7; 14 nucleotides line up with TRBD2. CDR3 length: 16 residues. J lost 3 bases, V lost 4 bases, and 5 bases had no gene match. In DNA, the CDR3 is TGTGCCAGCAGTTCAACCGGGACTAGCGGGAGCTACGAGCAGTACTTC. Translated, it gives CASSSTGTSGSYEQYF.

This clonotype was counted a few times. The CDR3 spells CASSLAGPGMETQYF. CDR3 in DNA: TGTGCCAGCAGCTTGGCAGGGCCTGGGATGGAGACCCAGTACTTC. The chain carries TRBV7-9 and TRBJ2-5, with D maybe TRBD1 (5 bases). The CDR3 runs to 15 residues. CDR1 and CDR2 from the germline V gene are SEHNR and FQNEAQ (reference sequence). V was shortened by 3 bases and J by 5 bases, with 16 bases between the two germline ends.

The chain employs TRBV7-2 and TRBJ1-4, with TRBD1 matching over 9 bases. This CDR3 is 15 amino acids long. V trimming: 6 bases; J trimming: 8 bases; junction bases outside the gene matches: 10. Germline V CDR1 and CDR2: SGHTA, FQGNSA. CDR3 DNA sequence: TGTGCCAGCAGTCTGGGACAGGGAGAGAACGAAAAACTGTTTTTT. It is translated as CASSLGQGENEKLFF. The whole variable domain, remainder taken from reference TRBV7-2 and TRBJ1-4, is GAGVSQSPSNKVTEKGKDVELRCDPISGHTALYWYRQSLGQGLEFLIYFQGNSAPDKSGLPSDRFSAERTGGSVSTLTIQRTQQEDSAVYLCASSLGQGENEKLFFGSGTQLSVL.